One T cell receptor (beta chain) is described in this entry. The RNA, about 0.5 to 1 ug, was put through reverse transcription using random hexamers. Amplification of the TCR beta CDR3 was carried out by immunoSEQ multiplex PCR, which spanned a total of 54 Vbeta and 13 Jbeta segments. MiXCR, applied by TCRdb to the immunoSEQ multiplex PCR reads, yields one record per CDR3 protein. The table shows about 150,000 distinct CDR3 sequences, with roughly 96% occurring only once. From blood CD8+ and CD4+ T cells, TCR beta sequences were generated. Patients with Susac syndrome met the recently defined diagnostic criteria for definite or probable disease. The data stem from a study of CD8 T cells in Susac syndrome. The germline V and J ends were trimmed by 4 bases and 1 base, with 17 bases remaining between them. The CDR3 contains 17 residues.

This chain links TRBV12-3 or TRBV12-4 with TRBJ1-5; unclear D gene. The source of this sequence is a human donor with Susac syndrome. Specimen: CD4+ T cells from PBMCs. The CDR3 sequence: CASSYYDWTTSNQPQHF. DNA for the CDR3: TGTGCCAGCAGTTACTACGACTGGACCACAAGCAATCAGCCCCAGCATTTT.